This note documents a single T cell receptor (beta chain) sequence. Its antigen is currently not known. Per-base quality was not reported, and no clone a single base away is much larger than it. Each collaborating institution followed its own protocols to collect whole blood in K2EDTA tubes. Collaborator samples were shipped for TCRbeta analysis as frozen whole blood, isolated PBMCs, or DNA extracted from either sample type. TCRbeta CDR3 regions were amplified from genomic DNA using the immunoSEQ Assay, a bias-controlled multiplex PCR. In the paper's pipeline: Nucleated cell counts per sample were estimated from amplification of reference gene primers within the assay. Sequence reads were collapsed and filtered to measure the absolute abundance of every unique TCRbeta CDR3 rearrangement. Productive Simpson clonality was computed per sample as the square root of Simpson's diversity index over productive rearrangements. TCRdb obtained this table from immuneACCESS and retained in-frame rearrangements with V and J assigned. These tables miss some clones; where compared with another copy, unresolved V genes account for less than half of the shortfall, and the remainder is unexplained. The V and J calls and clone size were taken over from that table, and D and trimming were inferred from the DNA. Within this sample are approximately 400,000 clones, with 81% of them counted one time only. The ten largest clones take up more than 0.95% of the sample.

This sample stems from a study of blood T cell repertoires in COVID-19 (dated by TCRdb to 2018 to 2020). About the study as a whole: Samples from collaborators originated in the United States, Italy and Spain and spanned both the acute and convalescent phases of COVID-19. The prospective study material was composed of cDNA or gDNA derived from T cells, B-cell-depleted T cells, or PBMCs. Subjects who had been exposed to COVID-19, were actively infected with it, or had recovered from it provided the deeply sampled blood TCRbeta repertoires that made up the dataset. The repertoires were made available in a free public database intended to serve as a resource for research on the immune response to SARS-CoV-2. Samples were obtained from the ongoing ImmuneRACE study (first 160 participants) and from some 1,300 subjects provided by 6 global collaborators. Sample metadata almost always included a de-identified subject ID, COVID-19 status, age in years and sex. Where available, HLA class I and class II types were taken from metadata supplied by the sample provider and were not determined by assay-based typing. Here is what the overall study found, with its caveats: The amount of clinical and demographic metadata varied by source and participant and was provided uncurated.

The germline V gene sets CDR1 to SGDLS and CDR2 to YYNGEE. Inclusive of the bounding cysteine and phenylalanine, the CDR3 is 15 residues long. Left in the record is the CDR3 DNA by itself, 45 bases read in frame from the first base. After removal of 4 bases from V and 3 bases from J, the junction retains 10 bases not matched to a gene. Specimen: peripheral blood. The TCR was taken from a human donor with acute or convalescent COVID-19. The donor label of this sample is uncertain. Rearrangement joined TRBV9 to TRBJ2-7; the central 7 bases match TRBD1. The DNA sequence is as follows: TGTGCCAGCAGCACCCAACCCGGGACAGACTACGAGCAGTACTTC. Its translation is CASSTQPGTDYEQYF.